This TCR beta chain was observed in a study of blood T cell repertoires in COVID-19. Study-level background: The analysed material was cDNA or gDNA that came from T cells, B-cell-depleted T cells, or PBMCs.

Germline CDR1 is LGHNA and CDR2 is YNFKEQ. V shed 0 bases and J 5 bases; nucleotides not matched to a gene: 8. The CDR3 is 17 amino acids. Per the study methods: It was from reference gene primer amplification that nucleated cell counts were estimated. Sequencing used immunoSEQ multiplex PCR; TCRdb keeps in-frame clones, though not all of them. Clone size and V and J calls were adopted from that table, with D and trimming inferred from the DNA. The sample has approximately 45,000 clones, over 70% seen once; the top ten hold roughly 6%. The material sequenced was peripheral blood. The sequence derives from a woman at least 80 years old with acute or convalescent COVID-19. This chain uses TRBV4-2 with TRBJ2-3, with 10 nucleotides matching TRBD2. This CDR3 reads CASSQDWSGGAEDTQYF. DNA for the CDR3: TGTGCCAGCAGCCAAGATTGGAGCGGGGGGGCCGAAGATACGCAGTATTTT.